The clone carrying this TCR beta chain was counted many times. These data come from a study of T cells in Graves' hyperthyroidism and ophthalmopathy. Trimming removed 6 bases from V and 8 bases from J, with 13 bases in between. CDR3 size: 12 residues. Patients between 18 and 65 years old had hyperthyroidism, newly diagnosed and lasting under 2 months. RNA transcripts served as the template for amplifying TCR beta CDR3 regions. HTBI primers were used for first-round RT-PCR of the TCR CDR3. TCRdb ran MiXCR on the multiplex PCR reads and lists one entry per CDR3 protein. The data contain around 280,000 distinct CDR3 sequences, roughly 15% of them singletons.

The rearrangement uses TRBV12-3 or TRBV12-4 and TRBJ1-1; possibly TRBD1 for D (5 bases). The sequenced sample was blood. This TCR derives from a young woman with Graves' hyperthyroidism that later progressed to Graves' ophthalmopathy. For the CDR3, the DNA is TGTGCCAGCAGCCTAGAGACAGCGGAAGCTTTCTTT. Protein: CASSLETAEAFF.